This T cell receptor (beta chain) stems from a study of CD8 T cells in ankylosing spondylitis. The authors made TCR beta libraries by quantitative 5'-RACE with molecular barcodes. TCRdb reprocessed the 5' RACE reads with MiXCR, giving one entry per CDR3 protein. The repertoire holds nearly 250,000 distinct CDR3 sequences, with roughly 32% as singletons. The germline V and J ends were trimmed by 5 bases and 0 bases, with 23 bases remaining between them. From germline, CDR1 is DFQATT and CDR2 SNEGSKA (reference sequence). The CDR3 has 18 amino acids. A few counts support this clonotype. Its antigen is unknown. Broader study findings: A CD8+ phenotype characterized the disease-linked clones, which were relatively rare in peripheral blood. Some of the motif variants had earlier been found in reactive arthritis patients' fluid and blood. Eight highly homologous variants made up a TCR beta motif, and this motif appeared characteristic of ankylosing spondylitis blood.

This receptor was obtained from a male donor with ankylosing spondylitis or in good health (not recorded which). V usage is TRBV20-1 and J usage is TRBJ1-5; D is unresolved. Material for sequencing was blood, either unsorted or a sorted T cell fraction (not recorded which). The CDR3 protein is CSAQLTRRGSNSNQPQHF. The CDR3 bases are TGCAGTGCTCAGCTTACCCGCCGGGGTTCTAATAGCAATCAGCCCCAGCATTTT.